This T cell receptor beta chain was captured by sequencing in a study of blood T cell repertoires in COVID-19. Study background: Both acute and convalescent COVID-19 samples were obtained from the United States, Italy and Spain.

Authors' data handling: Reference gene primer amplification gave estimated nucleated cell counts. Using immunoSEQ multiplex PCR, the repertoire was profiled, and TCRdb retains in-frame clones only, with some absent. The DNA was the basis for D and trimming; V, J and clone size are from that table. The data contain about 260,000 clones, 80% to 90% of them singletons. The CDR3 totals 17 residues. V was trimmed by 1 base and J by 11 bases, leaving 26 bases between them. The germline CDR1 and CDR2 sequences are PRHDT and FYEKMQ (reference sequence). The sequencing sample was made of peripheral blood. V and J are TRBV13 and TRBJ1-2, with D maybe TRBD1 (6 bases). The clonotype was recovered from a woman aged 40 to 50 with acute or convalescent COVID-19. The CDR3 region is CASSLVGGDLLHREYTF. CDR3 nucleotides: TGTGCCAGCAGCTTAGTAGGGGGGGACCTACTCCACAGAGAATACACCTTC.